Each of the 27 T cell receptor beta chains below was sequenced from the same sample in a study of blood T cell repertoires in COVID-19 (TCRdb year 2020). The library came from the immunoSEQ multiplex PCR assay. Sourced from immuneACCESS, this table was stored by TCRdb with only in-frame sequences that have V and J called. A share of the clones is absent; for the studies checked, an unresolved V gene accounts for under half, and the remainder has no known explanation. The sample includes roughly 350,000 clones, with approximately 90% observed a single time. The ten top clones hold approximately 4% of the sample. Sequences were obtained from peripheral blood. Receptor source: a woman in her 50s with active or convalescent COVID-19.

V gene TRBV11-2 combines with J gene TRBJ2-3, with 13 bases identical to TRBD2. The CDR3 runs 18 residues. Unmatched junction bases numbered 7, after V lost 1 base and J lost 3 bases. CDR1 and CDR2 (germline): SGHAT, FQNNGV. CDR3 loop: CASSLGSRLAGGTDTQYF. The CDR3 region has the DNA TGTGCCAGCAGCTTAGGATCGAGACTAGCGGGGGGAACAGATACGCAGTATTTT.

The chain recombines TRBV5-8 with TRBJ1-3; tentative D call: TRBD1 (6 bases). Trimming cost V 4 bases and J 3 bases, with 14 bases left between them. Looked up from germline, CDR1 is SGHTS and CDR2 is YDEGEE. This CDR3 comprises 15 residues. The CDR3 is CASSSGQIIGNTIYF. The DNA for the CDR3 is TGTGCCAGCAGCAGTGGACAGATTATTGGAAACACCATATATTTT. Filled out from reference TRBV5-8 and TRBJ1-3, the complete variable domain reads EAGVTQSPTHLIKTRGQQATLRCSPISGHTSVYWYQQALGLGLQFLLWYDEGEERNRGNFPPRFSGRQFPNYSSELNVNALELEDSALYLCASSSGQIIGNTIYFGEGSWLTVV.

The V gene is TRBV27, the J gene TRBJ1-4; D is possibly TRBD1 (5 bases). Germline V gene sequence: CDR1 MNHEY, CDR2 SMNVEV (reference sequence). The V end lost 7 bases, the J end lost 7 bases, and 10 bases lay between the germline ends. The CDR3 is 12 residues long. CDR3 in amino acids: CASTQGCEKLFF. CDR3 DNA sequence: TGTGCCAGCACTCAGGGTTGTGAAAAACTGTTTTTT.

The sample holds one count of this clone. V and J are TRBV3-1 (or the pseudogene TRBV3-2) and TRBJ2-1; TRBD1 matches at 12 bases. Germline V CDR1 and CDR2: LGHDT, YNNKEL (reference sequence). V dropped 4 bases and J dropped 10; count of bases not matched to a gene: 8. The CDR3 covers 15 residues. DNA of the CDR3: TGTGCCAGCAGCCTGGGACAGGGGGCGGGCGGGGAGCAGTTCTTC. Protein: CASSLGQGAGGEQFF.

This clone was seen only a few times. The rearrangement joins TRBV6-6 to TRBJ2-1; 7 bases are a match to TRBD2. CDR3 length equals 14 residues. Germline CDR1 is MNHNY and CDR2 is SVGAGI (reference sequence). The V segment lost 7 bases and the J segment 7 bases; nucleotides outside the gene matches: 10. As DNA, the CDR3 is TGTGCCAGCATAATAGCGGGTAGTATGAATGAGCAGTTCTTC. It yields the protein CASIIAGSMNEQFF.

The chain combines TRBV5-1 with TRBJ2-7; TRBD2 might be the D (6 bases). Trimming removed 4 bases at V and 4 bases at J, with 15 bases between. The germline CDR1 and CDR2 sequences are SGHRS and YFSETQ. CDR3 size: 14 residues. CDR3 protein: CASSIEIGGYEQYF. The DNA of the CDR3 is TGCGCCAGCAGCATAGAGATTGGGGGGTACGAGCAGTACTTC. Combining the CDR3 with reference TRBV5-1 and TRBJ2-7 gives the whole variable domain KAGVTQTPRYLIKTRGQQVTLSCSPISGHRSVSWYQQTPGQGLQFLFEYFSETQRNKGNFPGRFSGRQFSNSRSEMNVSTLELGDSALYLCASSIEIGGYEQYFGPGTRLTVT.

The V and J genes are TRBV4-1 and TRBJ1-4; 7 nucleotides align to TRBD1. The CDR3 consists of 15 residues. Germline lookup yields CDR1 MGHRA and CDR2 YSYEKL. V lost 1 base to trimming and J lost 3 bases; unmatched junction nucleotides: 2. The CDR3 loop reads CASSQVDRSNEKLFF. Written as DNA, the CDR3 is TGCGCCAGCAGCCAAGTGGACAGGTCTAATGAAAAACTGTTTTTT.

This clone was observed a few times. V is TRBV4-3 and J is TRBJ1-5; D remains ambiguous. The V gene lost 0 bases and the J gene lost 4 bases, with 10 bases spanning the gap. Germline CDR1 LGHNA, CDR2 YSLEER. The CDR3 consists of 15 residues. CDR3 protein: CASSQDAGINQPQHF. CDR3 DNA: TGCGCCAGCAGCCAAGACGCCGGGATTAATCAGCCCCAGCATTTT.

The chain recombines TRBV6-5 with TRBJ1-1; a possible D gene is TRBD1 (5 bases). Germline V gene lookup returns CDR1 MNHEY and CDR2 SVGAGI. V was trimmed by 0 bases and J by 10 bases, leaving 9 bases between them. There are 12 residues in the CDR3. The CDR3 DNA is TGTGCCAGCAGTTACTCCCAGGGTAGAGCTTTCTTT. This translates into CASSYSQGRAFF.

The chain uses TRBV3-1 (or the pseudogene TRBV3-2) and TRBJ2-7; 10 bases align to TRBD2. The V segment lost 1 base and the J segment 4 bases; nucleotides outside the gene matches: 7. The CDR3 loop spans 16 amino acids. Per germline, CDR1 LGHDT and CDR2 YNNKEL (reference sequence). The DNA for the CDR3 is TGTGCCAGCAGCCAAGGAAGACTAGCGGGCCTTTACGAGCAGTACTTC. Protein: CASSQGRLAGLYEQYF.

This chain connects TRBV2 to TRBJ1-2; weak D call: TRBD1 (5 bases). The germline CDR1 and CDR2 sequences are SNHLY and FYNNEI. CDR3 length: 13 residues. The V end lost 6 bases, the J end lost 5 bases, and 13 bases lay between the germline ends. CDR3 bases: TGTGCCAGCAGAACAGGAAGTTCATATGGCTACACCTTC. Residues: CASRTGSSYGYTF.

Here the CDR3 reads CASSNPGSLAGDTQYF. The DNA of the CDR3 is TGTGCCAGCAGCAACCCCGGGTCGCTAGCTGGAGATACGCAGTATTTT. The rearrangement joins TRBV3-1 (or the pseudogene TRBV3-2) to TRBJ2-3; D perhaps matches TRBD2 (5 bases). V was trimmed by 5 bases and J by 5 bases, leaving 20 bases between them. CDR1 and CDR2 (germline): LGHDT, YNNKEL (reference sequence). The CDR3 spans 16 residues.

As DNA, the CDR3 is TGTGCCAGCAGTTTACACGCGCCCTATGGCTACACCTTC. It yields the protein CASSLHAPYGYTF. This chain links TRBV28 with TRBJ1-2; D is unresolved. The V end lost 2 bases, the J end lost 4 bases, and 8 bases lay between the germline ends. CDR1 MDHEN and CDR2 SYDVKM come from the germline V gene. This CDR3 spans 13 amino acids.

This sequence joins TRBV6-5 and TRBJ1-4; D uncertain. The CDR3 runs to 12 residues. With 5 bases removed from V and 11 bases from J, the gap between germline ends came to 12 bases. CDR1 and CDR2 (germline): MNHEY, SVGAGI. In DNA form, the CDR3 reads TGTGCCAGCAGTCGAAAGAACGGGAAACTGTTTTTT. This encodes CASSRKNGKLFF.

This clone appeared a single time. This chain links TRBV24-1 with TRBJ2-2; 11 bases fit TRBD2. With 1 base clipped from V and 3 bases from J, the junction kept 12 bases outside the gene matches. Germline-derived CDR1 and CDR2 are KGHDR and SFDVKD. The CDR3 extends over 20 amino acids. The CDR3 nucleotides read TGTGCCACCAGTGATTTCCCCTGGGTAGCGGGAGGGCCGGACACCGGGGAGCTGTTTTTT. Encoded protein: CATSDFPWVAGGPDTGELFF.

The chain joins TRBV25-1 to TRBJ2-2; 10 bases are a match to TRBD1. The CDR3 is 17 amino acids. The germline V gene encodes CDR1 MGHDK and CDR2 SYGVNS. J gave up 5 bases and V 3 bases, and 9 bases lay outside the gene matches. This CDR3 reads CASSDPPGTGVTGELFF. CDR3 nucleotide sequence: TGTGCCAGCAGTGACCCTCCCGGGACAGGGGTAACCGGGGAGCTGTTTTTT.

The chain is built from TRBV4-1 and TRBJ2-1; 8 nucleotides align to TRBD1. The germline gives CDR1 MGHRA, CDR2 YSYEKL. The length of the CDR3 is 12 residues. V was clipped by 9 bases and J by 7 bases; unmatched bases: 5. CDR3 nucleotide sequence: TGCGCCAGTAGGACAGGGACTAATGAGCAGTTCTTC. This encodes CASRTGTNEQFF.

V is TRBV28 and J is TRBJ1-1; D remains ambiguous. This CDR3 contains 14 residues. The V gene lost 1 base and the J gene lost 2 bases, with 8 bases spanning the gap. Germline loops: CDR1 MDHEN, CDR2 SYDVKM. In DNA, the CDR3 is TGTGCCAGCAGTTTATTGGGCCACAACACTGAAGCTTTCTTT. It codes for CASSLLGHNTEAFF.

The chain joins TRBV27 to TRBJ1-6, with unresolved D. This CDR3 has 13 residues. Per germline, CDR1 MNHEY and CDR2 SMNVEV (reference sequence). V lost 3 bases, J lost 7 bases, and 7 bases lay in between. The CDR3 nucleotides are TGTGCCAGCAGTTTGGAGAGAAATTCACCCCTCCACTTT. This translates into CASSLERNSPLHF.

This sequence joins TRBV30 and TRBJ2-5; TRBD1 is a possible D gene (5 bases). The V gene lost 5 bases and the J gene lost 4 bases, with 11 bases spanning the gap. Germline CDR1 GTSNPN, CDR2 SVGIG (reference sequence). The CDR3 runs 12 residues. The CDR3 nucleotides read TGTGCCTGGGCGGCAGGGCCAGAGACCCAGTACTTC. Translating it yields CAWAAGPETQYF.

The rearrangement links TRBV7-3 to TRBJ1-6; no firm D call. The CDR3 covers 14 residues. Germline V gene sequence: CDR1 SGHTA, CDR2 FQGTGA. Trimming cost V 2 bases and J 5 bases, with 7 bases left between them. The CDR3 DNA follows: TGTGCCAGCAGCTTAGGCGGCCATAATTCACCCCTCCACTTT. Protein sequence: CASSLGGHNSPLHF.

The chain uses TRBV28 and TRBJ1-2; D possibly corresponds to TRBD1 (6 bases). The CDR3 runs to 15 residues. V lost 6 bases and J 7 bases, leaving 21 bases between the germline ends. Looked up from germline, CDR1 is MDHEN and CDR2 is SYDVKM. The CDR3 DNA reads TGTGCCAGCAGGGCGGGCGGGGGCTTATTAGGTGGCTACACCTTC. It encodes CASRAGGGLLGGYTF.

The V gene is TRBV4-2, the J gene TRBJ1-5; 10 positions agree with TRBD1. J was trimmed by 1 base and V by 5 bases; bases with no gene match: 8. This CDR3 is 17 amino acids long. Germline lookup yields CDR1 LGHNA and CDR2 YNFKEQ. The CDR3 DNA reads TGTGCCAGCAGCGACCGGGACAGGGGAGGAAGCAATCAGCCCCAGCATTTT. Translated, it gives CASSDRDRGGSNQPQHF.

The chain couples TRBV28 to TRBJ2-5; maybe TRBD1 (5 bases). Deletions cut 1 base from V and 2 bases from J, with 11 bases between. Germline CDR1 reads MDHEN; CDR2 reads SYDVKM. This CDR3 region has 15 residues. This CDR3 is CASSLFQGGQETQYF. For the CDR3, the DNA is TGTGCCAGCAGTTTATTTCAGGGTGGGCAAGAGACCCAGTACTTC.

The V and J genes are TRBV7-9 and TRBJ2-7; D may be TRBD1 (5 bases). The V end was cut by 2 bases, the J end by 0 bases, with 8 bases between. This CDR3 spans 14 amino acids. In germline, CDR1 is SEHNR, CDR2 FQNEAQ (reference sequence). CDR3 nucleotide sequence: TGTGCCAGCAGCTTACAGGGATCCTCCTACGAGCAGTACTTC. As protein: CASSLQGSSYEQYF. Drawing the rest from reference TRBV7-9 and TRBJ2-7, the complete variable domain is DTGVSQNPRHKITKRGQNVTFRCDPISEHNRLYWYRQTLGQGPEFLTYFQNEAQLEKSRLLSDRFSAERPKGSFSTLEIQRTEQGDSAMYLCASSLQGSSYEQYFGPGTRLTVT.

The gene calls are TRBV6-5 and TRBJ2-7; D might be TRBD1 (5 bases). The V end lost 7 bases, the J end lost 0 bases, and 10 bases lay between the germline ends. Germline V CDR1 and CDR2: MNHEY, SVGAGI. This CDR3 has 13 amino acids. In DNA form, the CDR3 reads TGTGCCAGCACCCCAGACAGCTCCTACGAGCAGTACTTC. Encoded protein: CASTPDSSYEQYF.

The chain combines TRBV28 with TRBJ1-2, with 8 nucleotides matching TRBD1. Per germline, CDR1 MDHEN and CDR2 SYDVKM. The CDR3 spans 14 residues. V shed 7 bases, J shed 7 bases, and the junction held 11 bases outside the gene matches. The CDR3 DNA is TGTGCCAGCACACTAGGGGCAGGGGGCATTGGCTACACCTTC. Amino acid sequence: CASTLGAGGIGYTF.